The rows below give T cell receptor beta chains drawn from one sample of a study of T cells in Graves' hyperthyroidism and ophthalmopathy. TCRdb itself ran the multiplex PCR reads through MiXCR, one entry per CDR3 protein. The sample lists about 160,000 distinct CDR3 sequences; about 9% were seen once. The source material was blood. Source of these receptors: a woman between 18 and 29 years old with Graves' hyperthyroidism that later progressed to Graves' ophthalmopathy. CDR3s include the opening cysteine and the closing phenylalanine or tryptophan. The D gene is left open where the match is weak. Clone size is shown for a subset of rows, as once, few, many or a class of expanded clone.

J: TRBJ1-5; D: -; V: TRBV7-9; size: -; DNA: TGTGCCAGCAGCTTAGACAGCCCTAGCAATCAGCCCCAGCATTTT; CDR3: CASSLDSPSNQPQHF
J: TRBJ2-7; D: -; V: TRBV5-1; size: few; DNA: TGCGCCAGCAGCCTAAACGTGATGGGGGGGCAATACGAGCAGTACTTC; CDR3: CASSLNVMGGQYEQYF
J: TRBJ2-3; D: TRBD2; V: TRBV6-1; size: -; DNA: TGTGCCAGCAGTGAGAGTAGCGGGGGTTCAGATACGCAGTATTTT; CDR3: CASSESSGGSDTQYF
J: TRBJ2-7; D: TRBD2; V: TRBV27; size: many; DNA: TGTGCCAGCAGCCTTTCCGGACTAGCGGGGGGCTACGAGCAGTACTTC; CDR3: CASSLSGLAGGYEQYF
J: TRBJ2-1; D: -; V: TRBV4-1; size: few; DNA: TGCGCCAGCAGCCTAACGGGTGTTGAGCAGTTCTTC; CDR3: CASSLTGVEQFF
J: TRBJ1-2; D: -; V: TRBV27; size: many; DNA: TGTGCCAGCAGTTTATATCCAGCAACCACTAACTATGGCTACACCTTC; CDR3: CASSLYPATTNYGYTF
J: TRBJ2-2; D: TRBD1; V: TRBV6-2/TRBV6-3; size: many; DNA: TGTGCCAGCAGTTCCCCCGGACAGGTTCGGGTCGGGGAGCTGTTTTTT; CDR3: CASSSPGQVRVGELFF
J: TRBJ1-5; D: TRBD1; V: TRBV6-4; size: many; DNA: TGTGCCAGCAGGGACAGGTATAGCAATCAGCCCCAGCATTTT; CDR3: CASRDRYSNQPQHF
J: TRBJ1-5; D: TRBD1; V: TRBV29-1; size: many; DNA: TGCAGCGTTAGGACAGGGAGAAATCAGCCCCAGCATTTT; CDR3: CSVRTGRNQPQHF
J: TRBJ2-1; D: TRBD1; V: TRBV25-1; size: few; DNA: TGTGCCAGCAGTGTCGGGACAGGGGGCACAGAGCAGTTCTTC; CDR3: CASSVGTGGTEQFF
J: TRBJ2-6; D: -; V: TRBV4-1; size: many; DNA: TGCGCCAGCAGCCAAGACGACGGCTCTGGGGCCAACGTCCTGACTTTC; CDR3: CASSQDDGSGANVLTF
J: TRBJ2-7; D: -; V: TRBV12-3/TRBV12-4; size: many; DNA: TGTGCCAGCAGTTTCCGTCAGGGTTTGCGCGAGCAGTACTTC; CDR3: CASSFRQGLREQYF
J: TRBJ1-4; D: -; V: TRBV25-1; size: many; DNA: TGTGCCAGCAGTGAACCAGAAGCGGCTAATGAAAAACTGTTTTTT; CDR3: CASSEPEAANEKLFF
J: TRBJ1-1; D: -; V: TRBV9; size: many; DNA: TGTGCCAGCAGCCAACAGGGATCCATGAACACTGAAGCTTTCTTT; CDR3: CASSQQGSMNTEAFF
J: TRBJ1-5; D: TRBD1; V: TRBV9; size: many; DNA: TGTGCCAGCAGCGTAGCGGCAGGGGGTCAGCCCCAGCATTTT; CDR3: CASSVAAGGQPQHF
J: TRBJ1-3; D: -; V: TRBV7-2; size: many; DNA: TGTGCCAGCAGCTTAGCGGACAGTTCCTCTGGAAACACCATATATTTT; CDR3: CASSLADSSSGNTIYF
J: TRBJ2-3; D: TRBD2; V: TRBV10-3; size: -; DNA: TGTGCCATCAGTGGGGGGACTAGCTCTCCTACGCAGTATTTT; CDR3: CAISGGTSSPTQYF
J: TRBJ1-4; D: -; V: TRBV5-5; size: many; DNA: TGTGCCAGCAGCCCTGGTGGAATCACTAATGAAAAACTGTTTTTT; CDR3: CASSPGGITNEKLFF
J: TRBJ2-5; D: -; V: TRBV6-1; size: many; DNA: TGTGCCAGCAGCCCCCAACCCCGACCGCCTTACCAAGAGACCCAGTACTTC; CDR3: CASSPQPRPPYQETQYF
J: TRBJ1-2; D: -; V: TRBV2; size: many; DNA: TGTGCCAGCACAGCACAGAACTATGGCTACACCTTC; CDR3: CASTAQNYGYTF
J: TRBJ2-1; D: -; V: TRBV20-1; size: many; DNA: TGCAGTGCCCCGAGCGGGCGCAATGAGCAGTTCTTC; CDR3: CSAPSGRNEQFF
J: TRBJ1-5; D: -; V: TRBV7-2; size: many; DNA: TGTGCCAGCAGCTTATCAACAGATTGGGCCAATCAGCCCCAGCATTTT; CDR3: CASSLSTDWANQPQHF
J: TRBJ1-2; D: -; V: TRBV6-5; size: many; DNA: TGTGCCAGCAGTTACACCTATCACAGGAATAACTATGGCTACACCTTC; CDR3: CASSYTYHRNNYGYTF
J: TRBJ1-5; D: -; V: TRBV19; size: many; DNA: TGTGCCAGTAGTACCCCCGGGGGAGGCGTTCAGCCCCAGCATTTT; CDR3: CASSTPGGGVQPQHF
J: TRBJ1-2; D: -; V: TRBV5-1; size: many; DNA: TGCGCCAGCAGCGCGGACCGTAATAACTATGGCTACACCTTC; CDR3: CASSADRNNYGYTF
J: TRBJ1-6; D: -; V: TRBV2; size: many; DNA: TGTGCCAGCAGTCGGACTTATTCACCCCTCCACTTT; CDR3: CASSRTYSPLHF
J: TRBJ2-2; D: TRBD2; V: TRBV12-3/TRBV12-4; size: many; DNA: TGTGCCAGCAGCCGCTCTAGCGGGAGTATCGGGGAGCTGTTTTTT; CDR3: CASSRSSGSIGELFF
J: TRBJ2-1; D: -; V: TRBV6-1; size: many; DNA: TGTGCCAGCAGTCGAATACTAGGGATAGAGCAGTTCTTC; CDR3: CASSRILGIEQFF
J: TRBJ1-4; D: -; V: TRBV20-1; size: few; DNA: TGCAGTGCTAGTTCGGGGGCCGGTAATGAAAAACTGTTTTTT; CDR3: CSASSGAGNEKLFF
J: TRBJ2-3; D: -; V: TRBV5-1; size: many; DNA: TGCGCCAGCAGCGTTCTCGGGGGTCGCACAGATACGCAGTATTTT; CDR3: CASSVLGGRTDTQYF
J: TRBJ1-5; D: -; V: TRBV4-1; size: -; DNA: TGCGCCAGCAGCCACCTCTGGGGATTAGTCCAGCCCCAGCATTTT; CDR3: CASSHLWGLVQPQHF
J: TRBJ1-5; D: TRBD1; V: TRBV5-6; size: few; DNA: TGTGCCAGCAGCGTCCAGGGGGCGCGTAGCAATCAGCCCCAGCATTTT; CDR3: CASSVQGARSNQPQHF